The clone carrying this TCR beta chain was recorded many times. Thyroid ultrasound, orbital computed tomography, clinical symptoms, and serum thyroxine and TRAb underpinned diagnoses. Fresh peripheral blood, about 9.3 ml, yielded the PBMCs. The sample comes from a study of T cells in Graves' hyperthyroidism and ophthalmopathy. V lost 6 bases, J lost 3 bases, and 14 bases lay in between. Germline assignment: CDR1 MNHNS and CDR2 SASEGT. The length of the CDR3 is 14 residues. TCR beta CDR3 regions were amplified from RNA transcripts. TCR CDR3 underwent first-round RT-PCR with the HTBI primer set. MiXCR was run by TCRdb on the multiplex PCR reads, yielding one entry per CDR3 protein. In the table there are 600,000 to 750,000 distinct CDR3 sequences, roughly a sixth of which are singletons.

This TCR was sampled from a man between 50 and 59 years old with Graves' hyperthyroidism. Sample: blood. The J gene is TRBJ2-5, the V gene TRBV6-1, with no clear D. The CDR3 nucleotides read TGTGCCAGCAGGATATCAGGACCGAAAGAGACCCAGTACTTC. This translates into CASRISGPKETQYF.